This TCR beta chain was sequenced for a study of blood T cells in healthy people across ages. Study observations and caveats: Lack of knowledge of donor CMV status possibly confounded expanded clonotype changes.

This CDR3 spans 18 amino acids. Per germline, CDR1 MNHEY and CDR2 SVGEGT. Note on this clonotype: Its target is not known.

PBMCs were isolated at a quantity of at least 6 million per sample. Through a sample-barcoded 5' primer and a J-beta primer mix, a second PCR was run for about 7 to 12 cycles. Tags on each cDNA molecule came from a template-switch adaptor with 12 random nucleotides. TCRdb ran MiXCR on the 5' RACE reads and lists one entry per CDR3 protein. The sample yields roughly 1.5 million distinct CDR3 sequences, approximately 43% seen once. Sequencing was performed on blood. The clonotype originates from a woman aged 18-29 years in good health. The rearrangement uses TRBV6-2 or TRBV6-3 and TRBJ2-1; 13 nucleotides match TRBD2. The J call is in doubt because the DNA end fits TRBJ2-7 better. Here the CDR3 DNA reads TGTGCCAGCACGCCGTGGGGGACTAGCGGGAACAACTACAATGAGCAGTACTTC. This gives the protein CASTPWGTSGNNYNEQYF.